This T cell receptor (beta chain) was sequenced during a study of blood T cell repertoires in COVID-19 (dated by TCRdb to 2018 to 2020). General notes on the study: Collaborator samples came from the United States, Italy and Spain and covered acute and convalescent phases of COVID-19. The prospective study material was composed of cDNA or gDNA derived from T cells, B-cell-depleted T cells, or PBMCs. Deeply sampled blood TCRbeta repertoires from subjects exposed to, actively infected with, or recovered from COVID-19 were included in the dataset. A freely available public database, intended as a resource for researchers studying the immune response to SARS-CoV-2, is where the repertoires were released. Samples were obtained from the ongoing ImmuneRACE study (first 160 participants) and from 1,254 subjects provided by 6 global collaborators. Sample metadata almost always included a de-identified subject ID, COVID-19 status, age in years and sex. Where available, HLA class I and class II types were obtained from metadata supplied by the sample provider rather than from assay-based typing. Overall study outcomes, separate from this receptor: How much clinical and demographic metadata was included differed by source and by participant, and the metadata was provided uncurated.

CDR3 length: 15 amino acids, cysteine to phenylalanine. Only the CDR3 DNA stays, 45 bases, in frame from base 1. CDR1 SGHTA and CDR2 FQGNSA were looked up in the germline V gene. V was cut back by 1 base and J by 3 bases, leaving a gap of 13 bases between them. A word on this clone: Its antigen is not yet known. Base-call qualities are not available, and no considerably larger clone is one nucleotide away.

The immunoSEQ Assay, a bias-controlled multiplex PCR, was used to amplify TCRbeta CDR3 regions from genomic DNA. Concerning the study's data processing: Within the assay, amplification of reference gene primers was used to estimate how many nucleated cells each sample contained. To quantify the absolute abundance of each unique TCRbeta CDR3 rearrangement, sequence reads were collapsed and filtered. For each sample, productive Simpson clonality was calculated as the square root of Simpson's diversity index over productive rearrangements. The immuneACCESS repertoire file appears here via TCRdb, limited to in-frame rearrangements. These files lack a portion of the clones; in checked studies, under half of the deficit traces to unresolved V genes, and the cause of the others is not known. The D gene and trimming were derived from the DNA, and the V and J assignments and clone size from that table. Across this sample there are approximately 200,000 clones, with about 84% seen only once. The top ten clones comprise roughly 20% of the sample.

One collaborating source in Seattle enrolled patients during active infection and followed them longitudinally through the course of disease. Collaborating institutions collected whole blood in K2EDTA tubes following their own protocols. For TCRbeta analysis, collaborators shipped samples as frozen whole blood, isolated PBMCs, or DNA extracted from either of those sample types. Recombination joined TRBV7-2 with TRBJ2-7, with TRBD2 tentatively as D gene (6 bases match). Sequencing was carried out using peripheral blood. This TCR came from a person between 65 and 79 years old with COVID-19, enrolled during active disease. The DNA reads as follows: TGTGCCAGCAGCTTAGTTCGCCTAGCGAGCTACGAGCAGTACTTC. It translates to CASSLVRLASYEQYF.